One sample yielded the 6 T cell receptor beta chains listed below, sequenced in a study of neurological immune-mediated disorders. TCRdb used MiXCR to reprocess the 5' RACE reads, holding one entry per CDR3 protein. The table has approximately 70,000 distinct CDR3 sequences, more than 8.5% seen once. Time point here: longitudinal time-point 1 (baseline). Sequencing input: PBMCs. These receptors came from a man in his thirties or forties in good health.

At least ten counts were recorded for this clonotype. The chain links TRBV24-1 to TRBJ2-1; possibly TRBD1 for D (6 bases). V lost 7 bases, J lost 6 bases, and 12 bases lay in between. Germline V CDR1 and CDR2: KGHDR, SFDVKD. This CDR3 has 13 residues. CDR3 protein: CATSEGVPNEQFF. DNA of the CDR3: TGTGCCACCAGCGAGGGGGTACCCAATGAGCAGTTCTTC.

In its sample, this clonotype was seen many times. The chain recombines TRBV20-1 with TRBJ1-6, with 8 nucleotides matching TRBD1. Germline trimming cut 5 bases from V and 9 bases from J; bases unmatched to any gene: 3. In germline, CDR1 is DFQATT, CDR2 SNEGSKA (reference sequence). The CDR3 is 12 amino acids. CDR3 protein: CSASGGGSPLHF. The CDR3 coding sequence is TGCAGTGCTTCAGGGGGCGGTTCACCCCTCCACTTT.

Ten or more counts support this clonotype. The chain has TRBV12-3 or TRBV12-4 and TRBJ1-1; no definite D call. Trimming cost V 8 bases and J 1 base, with 8 bases left between them. The CDR3 has 12 residues. CDR3 sequence (DNA): TGTGCCAGCTCAAGACGGAACACTGAAGCTTTCTTT. Its protein product is CASSRRNTEAFF.

Ten or more counts support this clonotype. The V and J genes are TRBV6-5 and TRBJ2-3; the D gene could be TRBD1 or TRBD2 (5 bases each). V shed 6 bases and J shed 6 bases, with 16 bases lying between them. This CDR3 has 14 residues. CDR1 and CDR2 from the germline V gene are MNHEY and SVGAGI. CDR3: CASRPLVGADTQYF. Here the CDR3 DNA reads TGTGCCAGCAGACCCCTCGTCGGGGCTGATACGCAGTATTTT.

In the case of this clonotype: A much larger clone lies a single base off, so this may be a read error. V and J are TRBV15 and TRBJ1-2; D not resolved. V lost 0 bases and J 6 bases, leaving 14 bases between the germline ends. The CDR3 has 15 residues. The germline V gene has CDR1 LNHNV and CDR2 YYDKDF (reference sequence). In nucleotides, the CDR3 is TGTGCCACCAGCAGAGATCATACCCAAACGGATGGCTACACCTTC. It is translated as CATSRDHTQTDGYTF.

The table lists this clonotype with many counts. This CDR3 is CASSDIPSTDTQYF. CDR3 nucleotide sequence: TGTGCCAGCAGTGACATCCCTAGCACAGATACGCAGTATTTT. The chain carries TRBV25-1 and TRBJ2-3; D is undetermined. The CDR3 extends over 14 amino acids. CDR1 MGHDK and CDR2 SYGVNS come from the germline V gene. V was pared by 3 bases and J by 0 bases, with 7 bases between.